These 8 T cell receptor beta chains were all obtained from the same sample, sequenced in a study of T-cell reconstitution after alpha-beta-depleted transplantation in children. The library targeted TCRbeta and was prepared with unique molecular identifiers. In TCRdb, the PCR reads were re-called with MiXCR into one record per CDR3 protein. The sample lists approximately 490,000 distinct CDR3 sequences, 10% to 13% occurring once. The starting material was PBMCs, obtained before TCRalphabeta/CD19-depleted stem cell transplant. The source is a child aged 2 to 15 with inherited bone marrow failure, due to receive a stem cell transplant.

A remark on this clonotype: This CDR3 fails to terminate in the conserved phenylalanine or tryptophan, so it likely reflects a read error. This chain joins TRBV3-1 and TRBJ2-1, with D perhaps matching TRBD2 (6 bases). Germline CDR1 LGHDT, CDR2 YNNKEL (reference sequence). The CDR3 has 15 amino acids. V gave up 4 bases and J gave up 5 bases, with 15 bases separating them. The CDR3 reads CASSPSGEVDNEQFV. CDR3 DNA: TGTGCCAGCAGCCCGTCGGGGGAGGTCGACAATGAGCAGTTCGTC.

This clonotype was counted at least ten times. This chain joins TRBV5-1 and TRBJ2-7; TRBD2 matches at 8 bases. Trimming cost V 0 bases and J 5 bases; bases outside gene matches: 10. The germline CDR1 and CDR2 sequences are SGHRS and YFSETQ. This CDR3 is built from 16 residues. This CDR3 is CASSLGLAGSADEQYF. In DNA form, the CDR3 reads TGCGCCAGCAGCTTGGGGCTAGCGGGCTCCGCTGACGAGCAGTACTTC.

There are many counts of this clonotype. The J gene is TRBJ2-6, the V gene TRBV2, with D uncertain. The CDR3 runs to 13 residues. Trimming left V 8 bases short and J 0 bases short, with 5 bases between. The germline CDR1 and CDR2 sequences are SNHLY and FYNNEI. CDR3 nucleotide sequence: TGTGCCAGCCTTATCTCTGGGGCCAACGTCCTGACTTTC. This encodes CASLISGANVLTF.

This clonotype was counted ten times or more. V usage is TRBV5-6 and J usage is TRBJ1-1; D gene ambiguous. The CDR3 runs to 12 residues. V was pared by 0 bases and J by 10 bases, with 10 bases between. The germline V gene encodes CDR1 SGHDT and CDR2 YYEEEE. In DNA, the CDR3 is TGTGCCAGCAGCTTGGGGCCGGTCGGAGCTTTCTTT. Translation gives CASSLGPVGAFF.

This clonotype was counted many times. The rearrangement uses TRBV7-2 and TRBJ2-2; 7 positions agree with TRBD1. Per germline, CDR1 SGHTA and CDR2 FQGNSA. The CDR3 length is 14 residues. V trimming: 5 bases; J trimming: 4 bases; junction bases outside the gene matches: 4. The CDR3 DNA is TGTGCCAGCAGCAGACAGGGATCCACCGGGGAGCTGTTTTTT. Its protein product is CASSRQGSTGELFF.

This clonotype was recorded at least ten times. V gene TRBV4-3 combines with J gene TRBJ2-7; TRBD2 aligns across 8 bases. The length of the CDR3 is 16 residues. Germline assignment: CDR1 LGHNA and CDR2 YSLEER. The V gene end was trimmed by 4 bases and the J gene end by 0 bases; junction bases not matched to a gene: 8. As DNA, the CDR3 is TGCGCCAGCAGCCGTTCGACTAGCGAGAGCTCCTACGAGCAGTACTTC. It yields the protein CASSRSTSESSYEQYF.

In its sample, this clonotype was seen a few times. CDR3 sequence (DNA): TGTGCCAGAAGCTTGCCACGTACTCCGGCGAATGAGCAGTTCTTC. It translates to CARSLPRTPANEQFF. The rearrangement joins TRBV5-3 to TRBJ2-1; D is uncertain. TRBV5-3 is labeled an ORF, and its function is uncertain. The V end was cut by 1 base, the J end by 7 bases, with 15 bases between. The CDR3 spans 15 residues.

As regards this clonotype: This may be a read error: a much more frequent sequence differs by one nucleotide. It is likely a read error, because the conserved phenylalanine at the end of the CDR3 is missing. V is TRBV4-1 and J is TRBJ2-7, with D perhaps assigned TRBD1 or TRBD2 (5 bases each). V was trimmed by 0 bases and J by 5 bases, leaving 14 bases between them. Germline CDR1 and CDR2: MGHRA and YSYEKL. The CDR3 loop spans 15 amino acids. Written as DNA, the CDR3 is TGCGCCAGCAGCCAAGATCTCGCGAGGGGCGACGAGCAGTACTGC. Translated, it gives CASSQDLARGDEQYC.